This record covers a single TCR beta chain. The antigen is unknown. With 60 Vbeta and 13 Jbeta primers, the PCR was carried out. Authors' methods: The count from a later analysis was some 80 million unique TCR beta chains, 9 million to 12 million of them shared. The method was immunoSEQ multiplex PCR; TCRdb's version includes in-frame clones alone and lacks a portion of them. V and J calls and clone size are those listed in that table; D and trimming were worked out from the DNA. The data show 95,000 to 100,000 clones, approximately 80% seen once. This specimen belongs to a study of cytomegalovirus exposure and HLA in healthy donors. Points from the study as a whole: In a later analysis, CMV-associated beta chains were mostly HLA-associated, it appeared.

The origin of this receptor is a female donor in good health and CMV-seronegative. Sequenced: PBMCs.

The CDR3 region has the DNA TGTGCCAGCAGCTTAAGACGGACAGGGGCCGCGGCGGATGAGCAGTTCTTC. Protein sequence: CASSLRRTGAAADEQFF. The chain is built from TRBV7-3 and TRBJ2-1; TRBD1 agrees at 9 bases. The germline V gene encodes CDR1 SGHTA and CDR2 FQGTGA. V trimming: 1 base; J trimming: 8 bases; junction bases outside the gene matches: 12. This CDR3 contains 17 residues.